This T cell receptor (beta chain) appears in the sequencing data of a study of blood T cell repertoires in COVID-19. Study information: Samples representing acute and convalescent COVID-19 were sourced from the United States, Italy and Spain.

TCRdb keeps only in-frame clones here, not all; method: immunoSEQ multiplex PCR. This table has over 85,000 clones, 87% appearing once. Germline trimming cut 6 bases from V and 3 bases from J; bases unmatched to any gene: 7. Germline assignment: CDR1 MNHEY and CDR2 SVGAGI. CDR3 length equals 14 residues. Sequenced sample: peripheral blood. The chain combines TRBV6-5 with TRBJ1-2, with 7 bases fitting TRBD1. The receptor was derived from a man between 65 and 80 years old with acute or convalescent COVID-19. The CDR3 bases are TGTGCCAGCAGGGGGTGGGACAGCTACTATGGCTACACCTTC. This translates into CASRGWDSYYGYTF.